This record looks at one T cell receptor beta chain sequence and its context. This specimen comes from a study of blood T cell repertoires in COVID-19. About the study: Whether acute or convalescent, the COVID-19 samples came from the United States, Italy and Spain. From T cells, B-cell-depleted T cells, or PBMCs came the material, which was cDNA or gDNA.

Authors' data handling: Quantification of nucleated cells was approximated via reference gene primer amplification. Libraries were prepared by immunoSEQ multiplex PCR; TCRdb keeps only in-frame clonotypes and omits some of them. The D gene and trimming were derived from the DNA, and the V and J assignments and clone size from that table. The sample yields under 130,000 clones, roughly 84% seen once. CDR3 length: 14 amino acids. V lost 3 bases and J lost 7, with 16 bases in between. CDR1 LNHDA and CDR2 SQIVND come from the germline V gene (reference sequence). The rearrangement links TRBV19 to TRBJ2-7, with a possible D match to TRBD2 (5 bases). The specimen sequenced was peripheral blood. The origin of this receptor is a human donor in a cohort sampled during active COVID-19. The CDR3 DNA follows: TGTGCCAGTAGTATTCGGGATCCTTCTTCGGAGCAGTACTTC. Protein sequence: CASSIRDPSSEQYF.